Detailed here is one T cell receptor beta chain. Its target is not known. The data are from a study of OX40 agonist ivuxolimab in advanced cancers. Study-level information: In this cohort, patients received ivuxolimab, an agonistic anti-OX40 (CD134) antibody. Three patients, one with hepatocellular carcinoma and two with cutaneous melanoma, responded partially.

There are 17 residues in the CDR3. The trim removed 4 bases at V and 4 bases at J, leaving 14 bases unmatched. The germline CDR1 and CDR2 sequences are MNHNS and SASEGT. Data came from immunoSEQ multiplex PCR; TCRdb stores just in-frame clones and leaves some out. In the table there are about 48,000 clones, about 81% of which are singletons. Points from the study as a whole: CD4+ and CD8+ blood T cells expanded clonally by week 6 at 0.1 to 3.0 mg/kg. CD8+ T cells (on average) carried more expanded clones than CD4+ T cells.

The material was CD4+ or CD8+ T cells sorted from blood, obtained in a trial of the OX40 agonist ivuxolimab. The genes are TRBV6-1 and TRBJ2-7, with 9 bases lining up with TRBD1. The sequence derives from an adult with an advanced solid tumor such as melanoma, head and neck, liver or kidney cancer. Here the CDR3 DNA reads TGTGCCAGCAGTGTGTCGTCGTTTGGGACAGGGATGTACGAGCAGTACTTC. It yields the protein CASSVSSFGTGMYEQYF.